The entry below gives a single T cell receptor (beta chain) sequence along with its context. Between the trimmed V and J ends, which lost 2 bases and 5 bases, there was a span of 15 bases. This CDR3 contains 16 residues. From germline, CDR1 is ENHRY and CDR2 SYGVKD. Participants spanned ages about 18 to 100 years and resided in about 24 US areas. This sample was included in a study of blood T cell repertoires in COVID-19. Repertoires were generated with immunoSEQ multiplex PCR, while TCRdb's copy carries only in-frame clones and drops some. The table includes around 480,000 clones, 75% to 90% detected once.

The V and J genes are TRBV10-3 and TRBJ1-4; D is perhaps TRBD1 (5 bases). The receptor was derived from a woman under 30 who had recovered from COVID-19. Sequencing used PBMCs or T cells enriched from blood (not recorded which). The CDR3 is CAISERGGAMNEKLFF. The DNA for the CDR3 is TGTGCCATCAGTGAGAGGGGCGGGGCCATGAATGAAAAACTGTTTTTT.